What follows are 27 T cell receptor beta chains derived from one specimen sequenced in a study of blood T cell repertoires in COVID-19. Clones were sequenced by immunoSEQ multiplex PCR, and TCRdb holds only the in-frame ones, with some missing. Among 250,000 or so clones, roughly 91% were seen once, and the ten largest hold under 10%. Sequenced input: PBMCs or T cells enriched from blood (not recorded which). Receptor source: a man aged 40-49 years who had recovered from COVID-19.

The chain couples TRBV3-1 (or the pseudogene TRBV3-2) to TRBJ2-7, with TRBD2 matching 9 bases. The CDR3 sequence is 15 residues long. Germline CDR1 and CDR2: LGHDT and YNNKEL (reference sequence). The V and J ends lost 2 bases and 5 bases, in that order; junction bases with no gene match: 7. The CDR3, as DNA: TGTGCCAGCAGCCAAATTAGCGGGAGTCGAGACGAGCAGTACTTC. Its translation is CASSQISGSRDEQYF.

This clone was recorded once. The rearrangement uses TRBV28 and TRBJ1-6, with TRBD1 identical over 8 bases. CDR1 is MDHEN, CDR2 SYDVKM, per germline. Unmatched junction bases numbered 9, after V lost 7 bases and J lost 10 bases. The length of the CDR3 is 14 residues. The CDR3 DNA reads TGTGCCAGCACCTGGACAGGGTCTTACTCACCCCTCCACTTT. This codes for CASTWTGSYSPLHF.

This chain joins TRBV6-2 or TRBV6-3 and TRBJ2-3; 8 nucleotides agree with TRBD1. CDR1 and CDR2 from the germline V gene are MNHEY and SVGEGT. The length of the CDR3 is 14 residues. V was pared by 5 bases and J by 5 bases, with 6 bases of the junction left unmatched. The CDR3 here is CASSPRQGIDTQYF. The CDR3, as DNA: TGTGCCAGCAGTCCCCGACAGGGGATAGATACGCAGTATTTT.

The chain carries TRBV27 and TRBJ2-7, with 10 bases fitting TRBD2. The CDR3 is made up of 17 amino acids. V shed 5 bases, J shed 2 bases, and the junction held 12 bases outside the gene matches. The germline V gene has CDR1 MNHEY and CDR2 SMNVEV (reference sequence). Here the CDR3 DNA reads TGTGCCAGCAGTATTTCACAGCTAGCGGGAGCCCCCTACGAGCAGTACTTC. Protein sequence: CASSISQLAGAPYEQYF.

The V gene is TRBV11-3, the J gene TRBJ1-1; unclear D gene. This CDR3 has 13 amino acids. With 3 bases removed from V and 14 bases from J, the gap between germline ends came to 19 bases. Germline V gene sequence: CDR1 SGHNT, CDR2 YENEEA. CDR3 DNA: TGTGCCAGCAGCTTCGCGTATCGCGGTCACCGGTTCTTT. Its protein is CASSFAYRGHRFF.

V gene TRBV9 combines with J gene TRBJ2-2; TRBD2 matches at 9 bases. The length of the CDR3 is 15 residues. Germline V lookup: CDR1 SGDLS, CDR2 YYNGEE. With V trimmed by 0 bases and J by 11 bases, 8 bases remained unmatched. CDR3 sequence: CASSVGLAGVGELFF. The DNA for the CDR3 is TGTGCCAGCAGCGTAGGGTTAGCGGGGGTTGGTGAGCTGTTTTTT. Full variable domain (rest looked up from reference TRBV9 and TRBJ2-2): DSGVTQTPKHLITATGQRVTLRCSPRSGDLSVYWYQQSLDQGLQFLIQYYNGEERAKGNILERFSAQQFPDLHSELNLSSLELGDSALYFCASSVGLAGVGELFFGEGSRLTVL.

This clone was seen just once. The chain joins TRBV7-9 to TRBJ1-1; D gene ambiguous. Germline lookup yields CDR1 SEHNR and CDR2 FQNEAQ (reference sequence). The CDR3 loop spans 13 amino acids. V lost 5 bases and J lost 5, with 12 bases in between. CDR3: CASSSPGRTEAFF. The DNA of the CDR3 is TGTGCCAGCAGCAGCCCGGGGAGGACTGAAGCTTTCTTT.

The CDR3 DNA reads as TGTGCCAGCAGCAGGGGACTAGACGTGGGGGAGACCCAGTACTTC. It yields the protein CASSRGLDVGETQYF. The rearrangement joins TRBV5-4 to TRBJ2-5, with 8 positions matching TRBD2. This CDR3 comprises 15 residues. The J segment lost 5 bases and the V segment lost 4 bases, leaving 10 bases of the junction unmatched. Germline CDR1 and CDR2: SGHNT and YYREEE (reference sequence).

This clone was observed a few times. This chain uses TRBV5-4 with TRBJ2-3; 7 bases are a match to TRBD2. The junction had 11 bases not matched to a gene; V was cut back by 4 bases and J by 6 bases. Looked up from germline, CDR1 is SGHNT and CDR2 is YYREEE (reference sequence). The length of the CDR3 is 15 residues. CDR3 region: CASSDTSASRDTQYF. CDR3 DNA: TGTGCCAGCAGCGACACTAGCGCTAGTCGGGATACGCAGTATTTT.

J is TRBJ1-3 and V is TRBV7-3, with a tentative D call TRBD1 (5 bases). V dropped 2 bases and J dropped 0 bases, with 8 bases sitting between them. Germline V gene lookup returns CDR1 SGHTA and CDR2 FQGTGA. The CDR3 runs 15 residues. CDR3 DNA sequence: TGTGCCAGCAGCTTAGGACAAGTCTCTGGAAACACCATATATTTT. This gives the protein CASSLGQVSGNTIYF.

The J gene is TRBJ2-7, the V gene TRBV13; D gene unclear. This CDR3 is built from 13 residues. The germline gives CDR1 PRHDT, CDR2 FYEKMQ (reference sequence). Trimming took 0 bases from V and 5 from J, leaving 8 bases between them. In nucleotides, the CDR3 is TGTGCCAGCAGCTTAGGTGGGCTCCACGAGCAGTACTTC. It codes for CASSLGGLHEQYF.

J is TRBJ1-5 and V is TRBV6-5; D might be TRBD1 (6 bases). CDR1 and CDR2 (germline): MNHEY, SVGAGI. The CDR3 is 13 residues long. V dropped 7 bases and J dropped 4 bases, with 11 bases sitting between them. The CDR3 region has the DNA TGTGCCAGCACCCAACAGGGAAATCAGCCCCAGCATTTT. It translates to CASTQQGNQPQHF.

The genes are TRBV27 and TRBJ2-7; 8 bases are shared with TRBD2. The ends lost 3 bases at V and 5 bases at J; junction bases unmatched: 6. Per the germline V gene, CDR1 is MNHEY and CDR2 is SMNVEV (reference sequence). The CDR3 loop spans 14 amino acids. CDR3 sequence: CASSFGGGVNEQYF. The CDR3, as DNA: TGTGCCAGCAGTTTCGGGGGGGGTGTCAACGAGCAGTACTTC.

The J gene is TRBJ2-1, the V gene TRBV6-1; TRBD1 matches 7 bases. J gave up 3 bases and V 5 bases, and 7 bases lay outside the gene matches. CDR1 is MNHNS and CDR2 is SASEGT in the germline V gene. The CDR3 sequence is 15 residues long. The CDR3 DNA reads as TGTGCCAGCAGTTTCGACAGGGCAAACTACAATGAGCAGTTCTTC. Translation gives CASSFDRANYNEQFF.

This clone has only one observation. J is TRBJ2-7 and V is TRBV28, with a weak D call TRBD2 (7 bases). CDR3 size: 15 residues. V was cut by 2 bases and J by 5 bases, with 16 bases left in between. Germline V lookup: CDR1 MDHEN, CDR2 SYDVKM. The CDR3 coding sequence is TGTGCCAGCAGTTTAACCGATACGGGGGGCCACGAGCAGTACTTC. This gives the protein CASSLTDTGGHEQYF.

CDR3 nucleotide sequence: TGTGCCAGCAGCTCAGATACAACTAATGAAAAACTGTTTTTT. Translation gives CASSSDTTNEKLFF. The rearrangement joins TRBV5-6 to TRBJ1-4; D unresolved. V was shortened by 3 bases and J by 0 bases, with 6 bases between the two germline ends. CDR3 size: 14 residues. Germline V gives CDR1 SGHDT, CDR2 YYEEEE.

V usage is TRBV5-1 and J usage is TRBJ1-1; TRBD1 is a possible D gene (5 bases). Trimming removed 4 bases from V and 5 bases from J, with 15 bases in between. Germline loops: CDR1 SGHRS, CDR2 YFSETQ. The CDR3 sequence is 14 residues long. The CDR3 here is CASSPSQGGTEAFF. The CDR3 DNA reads TGCGCCAGCAGCCCTTCTCAGGGAGGGACTGAAGCTTTCTTT.

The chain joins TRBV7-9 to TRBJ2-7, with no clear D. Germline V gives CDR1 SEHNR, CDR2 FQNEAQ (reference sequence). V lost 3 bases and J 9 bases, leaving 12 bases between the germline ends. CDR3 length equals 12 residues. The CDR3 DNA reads TGTGCCAGCAGCTTGGTTGGAGAGCGGCAGTACTTC. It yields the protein CASSLVGERQYF.

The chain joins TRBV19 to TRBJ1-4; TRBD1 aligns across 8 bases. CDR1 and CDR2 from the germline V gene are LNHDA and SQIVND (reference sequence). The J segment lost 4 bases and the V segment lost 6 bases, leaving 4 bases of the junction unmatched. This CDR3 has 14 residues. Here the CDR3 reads CASRDRDYNEKLFF. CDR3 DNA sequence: TGTGCCAGTAGGGACAGGGATTATAATGAAAAACTGTTTTTT.

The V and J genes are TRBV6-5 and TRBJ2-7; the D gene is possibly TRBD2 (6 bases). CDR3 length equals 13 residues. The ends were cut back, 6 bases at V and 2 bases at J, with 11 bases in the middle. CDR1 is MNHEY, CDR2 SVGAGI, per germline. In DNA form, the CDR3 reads TGTGCCAGCAGGCGGGGTCCTACCTACGAGCAGTACTTC. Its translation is CASRRGPTYEQYF.

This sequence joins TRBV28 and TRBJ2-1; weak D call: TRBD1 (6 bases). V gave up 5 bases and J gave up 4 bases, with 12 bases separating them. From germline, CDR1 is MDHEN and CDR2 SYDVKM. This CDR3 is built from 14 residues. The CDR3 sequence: CASSPGAGYNEQFF. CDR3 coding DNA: TGTGCCAGCAGTCCAGGGGCGGGTTACAATGAGCAGTTCTTC.

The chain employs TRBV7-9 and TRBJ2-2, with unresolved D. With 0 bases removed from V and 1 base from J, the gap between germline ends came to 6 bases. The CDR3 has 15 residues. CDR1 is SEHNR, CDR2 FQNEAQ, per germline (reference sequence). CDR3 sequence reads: CASSLAPGNTGELFF. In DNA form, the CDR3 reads TGTGCCAGCAGCTTAGCCCCGGGGAACACCGGGGAGCTGTTTTTT.

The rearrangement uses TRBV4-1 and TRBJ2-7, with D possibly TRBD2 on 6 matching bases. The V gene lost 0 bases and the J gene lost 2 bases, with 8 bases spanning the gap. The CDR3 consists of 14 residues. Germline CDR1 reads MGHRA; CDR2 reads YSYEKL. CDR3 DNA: TGCGCCAGCAGCCAAGATGGCGGGACCTACGAGCAGTACTTC. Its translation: CASSQDGGTYEQYF.

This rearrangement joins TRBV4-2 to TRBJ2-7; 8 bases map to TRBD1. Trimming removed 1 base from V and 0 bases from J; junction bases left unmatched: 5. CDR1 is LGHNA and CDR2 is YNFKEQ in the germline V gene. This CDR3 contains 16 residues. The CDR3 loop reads CASSQVQGEDSYEQYF. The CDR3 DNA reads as TGTGCCAGCAGCCAAGTACAGGGGGAAGACTCCTACGAGCAGTACTTC.

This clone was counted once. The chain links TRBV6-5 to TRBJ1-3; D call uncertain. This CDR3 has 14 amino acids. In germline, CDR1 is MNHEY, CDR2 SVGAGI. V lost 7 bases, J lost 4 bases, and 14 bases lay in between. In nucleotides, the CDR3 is TGTGCCAGCACCCCCGATTCGGTCGGAAACACCATATATTTT. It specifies CASTPDSVGNTIYF.

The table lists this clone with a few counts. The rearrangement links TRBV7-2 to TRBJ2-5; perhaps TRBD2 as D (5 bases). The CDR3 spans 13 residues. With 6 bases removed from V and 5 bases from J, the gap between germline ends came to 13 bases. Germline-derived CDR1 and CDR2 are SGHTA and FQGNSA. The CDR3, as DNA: TGTGCCAGCAGTGGAGCGGTCCGGGAGACCCAGTACTTC. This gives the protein CASSGAVRETQYF.

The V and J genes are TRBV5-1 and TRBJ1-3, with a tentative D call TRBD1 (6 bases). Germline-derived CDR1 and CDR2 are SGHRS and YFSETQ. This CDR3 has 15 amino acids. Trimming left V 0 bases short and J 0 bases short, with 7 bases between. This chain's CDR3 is CASSLGDNSGNTIYF. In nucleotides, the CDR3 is TGCGCCAGCAGCTTGGGGGACAACTCTGGAAACACCATATATTTT.